This TCR beta chain was sequenced for a study of blood T cell repertoires in COVID-19. Study overall: Samples of COVID-19 (acute and convalescent) were obtained from the United States, Italy and Spain. Sources were T cells, B-cell-depleted T cells, or PBMCs; the material itself was cDNA or gDNA.

The CDR3 is 12 amino acids. Germline CDR1 is MDHEN and CDR2 is SYDVKM. The germline V and J ends were trimmed by 3 bases and 7 bases, with 9 bases remaining between them. As originally analysed: Reference gene primers were amplified, and this amplification served to estimate nucleated cell counts. Profiled with immunoSEQ multiplex PCR; TCRdb holds only in-frame clones, not every one. That table gives V, J and clone size, and the DNA gave D and trimming. The sample includes 32,000 or so clones, approximately 86% of them seen just once. This rearrangement joins TRBV28 to TRBJ2-5; a possible D gene is TRBD2 (5 bases). This clonotype originated in a human donor in a cohort sampled during active COVID-19. Sequenced input: peripheral blood. The CDR3 coding sequence is TGTGCCAGCAGTTTGACGGAGGCGACCCAGTACTTC. It specifies CASSLTEATQYF.